These 10 T cell receptor beta chains originate from one sample sequenced in a study of beta chain features in type 1 diabetes. Sequencing targeted expressed TCRB transcripts, as all isolated RNA had been reverse transcribed. Data came from immunoSEQ multiplex PCR; TCRdb stores just in-frame clones and leaves some out. This sample has nearly 250,000 clones, with approximately 70% found just once. Source material: naive CD4+ T cells from blood. The receptors stem from a man aged 25-45 years in good health.

This chain uses TRBV14 with TRBJ2-7; D is undetermined. Germline CDR1 is SGHDN and CDR2 is FVKESK. The CDR3 has 12 residues. V was clipped by 0 bases and J by 4 bases, with 4 bases between them. CDR3 in amino acids: CASSQEGYEQYF. The CDR3 nucleotides are TGTGCCAGCAGCCAAGAAGGATACGAGCAGTACTTC.

This clone was observed a handful of times. The chain links TRBV29-1 to TRBJ2-1; D gene uncertain. V was clipped by 7 bases and J by 5 bases, with 12 bases between them. CDR3 length equals 12 residues. Germline V gene data show CDR1 as SQVTM and CDR2 as ANQGSEA. CDR3 region: CSALRPNNEQFF. The CDR3 DNA sequence: TGCAGCGCCCTAAGGCCCAACAATGAGCAGTTCTTC.

The J gene is TRBJ1-5, the V gene TRBV30; D is ambiguous. Between the trimmed V and J ends, which lost 3 bases and 3 bases, there was a span of 9 bases. Germline-derived CDR1 and CDR2 are GTSNPN and SVGIG (reference sequence). This CDR3 is built from 13 residues. The CDR3 DNA sequence: TGTGCCTGGAGCTCGGAGTACAATCAGCCCCAGCATTTT. It is translated as CAWSSEYNQPQHF.

The rearrangement joins TRBV30 to TRBJ2-5; the D call may be TRBD1 or TRBD2 (5 bases each). V was clipped by 5 bases and J by 0 bases, with 13 bases between them. Germline-derived CDR1 and CDR2 are GTSNPN and SVGIG (reference sequence). This CDR3 contains 14 residues. CDR3 sequence reads: CAWLAGSHQETQYF. The CDR3 coding sequence is TGTGCCTGGCTAGCAGGGTCTCACCAAGAGACCCAGTACTTC.

With regard to this clone: Without the conserved terminal phenylalanine or tryptophan, this CDR3 likely stems from a read error. No DNA is shown, since the ends of the CDR3 on it are uncertain; the CDR3 is the one TCRdb lists. CDR3 in amino acids: CASRGFVGPAVG. J is TRBJ2-7 and V is TRBV28. The CDR3 totals 12 residues, both ends included. Germline loops: CDR1 MDHEN, CDR2 SYDVKM.

The rearrangement links TRBV2 to TRBJ1-3, with D possibly TRBD1 on 5 matching bases. The V gene's germline CDR1 is SNHLY and CDR2 FYNNEI. The V and J ends lost 6 bases and 0 bases respectively, with 12 bases between them. The CDR3 has 15 residues. The DNA for the CDR3 is TGTGCCAGCAGCGTCGACAGTTACTCTGGAAACACCATATATTTT. Encoded protein: CASSVDSYSGNTIYF.

This clone was observed once. The CDR3 DNA reads TGTGCCAGCAGCTTGGCCCGGTCCCAAGAGACCCAGTACTTC. This encodes CASSLARSQETQYF. The rearrangement uses TRBV7-2 and TRBJ2-5, with no clear D. Between the trimmed V and J ends, which lost 3 bases and 1 base, there was a span of 9 bases. The CDR3 totals 14 residues. The germline V gene encodes CDR1 SGHTA and CDR2 FQGNSA. The variable domain in full, completed from reference TRBV7-2 and TRBJ2-5, reads GAGVSQSPSNKVTEKGKDVELRCDPISGHTALYWYRQSLGQGLEFLIYFQGNSAPDKSGLPSDRFSAERTGGSVSTLTIQRTQQEDSAVYLCASSLARSQETQYFGPGTRLLVL.

The chain joins TRBV9 to TRBJ1-6; weak D call: TRBD1 (5 bases). The CDR3 consists of 15 residues. Trimming pared 3 bases from V and 9 bases from J, leaving 16 bases between. Germline CDR1 reads SGDLS; CDR2 reads YYNGEE. The CDR3 DNA is TGTGCCAGCAGCGAAGCCCCCCACAGGATTTCACCCCTCCACTTT. Amino acid sequence: CASSEAPHRISPLHF.

The chain has TRBV7-2 and TRBJ2-7; 9 bases are shared with TRBD2. V gave up 5 bases and J gave up 2 bases; unmatched junction bases: 7. Per germline, CDR1 SGHTA and CDR2 FQGNSA. The CDR3 totals 15 residues. CDR3 region: CASSANSGGAYEQYF. DNA of the CDR3: TGTGCCAGCAGCGCTAATAGCGGGGGTGCCTACGAGCAGTACTTC.

In its sample, this clone was seen a few times. This chain connects TRBV11-2 to TRBJ2-1, with a possible D match to TRBD1 (5 bases). The germline V gene encodes CDR1 SGHAT and CDR2 FQNNGV. The germline V and J ends were trimmed by 5 bases and 4 bases, with 12 bases remaining between them. The CDR3 contains 14 residues. This CDR3 is CASSPLGHYNEQFF. DNA for the CDR3: TGTGCCAGCAGCCCTCTAGGACATTACAATGAGCAGTTCTTC.